This T cell receptor beta chain is from a study of blood T cell repertoires in COVID-19. Per the original data handling: Estimation of nucleated cell counts was performed using reference gene primer amplification. Some clones are missing from TCRdb's copy, which holds only in-frame ones; the method was immunoSEQ multiplex PCR. The V and J calls and clone size were taken over from that table, and D and trimming were inferred from the DNA. The profile covers hundreds of thousands of clones, with 86% appearing a single time and over 10% taken by the ten largest. Patients from Seattle were sampled longitudinally, starting during active infection. The length of the CDR3 is 15 residues. In germline, CDR1 is MNHEY, CDR2 SVGAGI. V dropped 2 bases and J dropped 2 bases, with 7 bases sitting between them.

Specimen: peripheral blood. The chain has TRBV6-5 and TRBJ2-6, with unresolved D. The TCR was taken from a woman aged 70-85 years with COVID-19, enrolled during active disease. The CDR3 DNA is TGTGCCAGCAGTTACCGAACAGCTGGGGCCAACGTCCTGACTTTC. This gives the protein CASSYRTAGANVLTF.